These 26 T cell receptor beta chains were all obtained from the same sample, sequenced in a study of CD8+CD57+ T cells in acquired aplastic anemia. Genomic DNA templated the TCR beta VDJ and CDR3 profiling. Each CDR3 protein gets one entry after TCRdb re-called the reads with MiXCR. The data hold hundreds of thousands of distinct CDR3 sequences, with roughly 50% observed a single time. Specimen: sorted CD4+, CD8+, or CD8+CD57+ T cells (not recorded which) from PBMCs. Receptors were obtained from a human donor with severe aplastic anemia or a healthy control (not recorded which).

The genes are TRBV5-6 and TRBJ1-1; possibly TRBD1 for D (5 bases). Trimming removed 4 bases at V and 8 bases at J, with 12 bases between. CDR3 size: 12 residues. Looked up from germline, CDR1 is SGHDT and CDR2 is YYEEEE. CDR3 sequence reads: CASSPGTPEAFF. CDR3 nucleotides: TGTGCCAGCAGCCCTGGGACCCCCGAAGCTTTCTTT.

The V gene is TRBV14, the J gene TRBJ1-2, with D possibly TRBD1 on 5 matching bases. Germline lookup yields CDR1 SGHDN and CDR2 FVKESK. This CDR3 has 16 residues. V was shortened by 0 bases and J by 3 bases, with 14 bases between the two germline ends. The CDR3 here is CASSQDLTASYYGYTF. Here the CDR3 DNA reads TGTGCCAGCAGCCAAGATCTGACAGCCAGTTACTATGGCTACACCTTC.

This clonotype was seen at least ten times. V gene TRBV5-8 combines with J gene TRBJ2-3, with D perhaps matching TRBD2 (6 bases). The CDR3 is 15 amino acids. The V gene lost 7 bases and the J gene lost 3 bases, with 18 bases spanning the gap. CDR1 and CDR2 (germline): SGHTS, YDEGEE. CDR3 sequence reads: CASGEGDRGTDTQYF. The CDR3 DNA follows: TGTGCCAGCGGCGAAGGGGACCGGGGGACAGATACGCAGTATTTT.

The chain links TRBV12-3 or TRBV12-4 to TRBJ2-1, with D unresolved. Trimming removed 5 bases from V and 4 bases from J, with 6 bases in between. The CDR3 is made up of 12 amino acids. The CDR3 DNA is TGTGCCAGCAGTCTCCCATACAATGAGCAGTTCTTC. Translation: CASSLPYNEQFF.

The chain recombines TRBV7-9 with TRBJ1-5; D unclear. V was trimmed by 6 bases and J by 3 bases, leaving 12 bases between them. Germline V gene lookup returns CDR1 SEHNR and CDR2 FQNEAQ (reference sequence). CDR3 size: 14 residues. CDR3 sequence: CASRPKGPNQPQHF. For the CDR3, the DNA is TGTGCCAGCAGGCCAAAAGGGCCCAATCAGCCCCAGCATTTT.

This clonotype showed up many times. V and J are TRBV7-2 and TRBJ2-2; the match to TRBD1 covers 10 bases. CDR1 and CDR2 (germline): SGHTA, FQGNSA. Trimming at V came to 4 bases and at J to 7 bases, leaving 6 bases not matched to a gene. The CDR3 contains 15 residues. This chain's CDR3 is CASSSRQGAGGELFF. CDR3 DNA sequence: TGTGCCAGCAGCTCCCGACAGGGGGCCGGCGGGGAGCTGTTTTTT.

V is TRBV29-1 and J is TRBJ1-2; no clear D gene. The CDR3 sequence is 15 residues long. The germline V gene encodes CDR1 SQVTM and CDR2 ANQGSEA. Between the trimmed V and J ends, which lost 4 bases and 4 bases, there was a span of 19 bases. CDR3 DNA: TGCAGCGTTGGAGGGATTCTAGAAGGCCGCTATGGCTACACCTTC. Protein product: CSVGGILEGRYGYTF.

The J gene is TRBJ2-3, the V gene TRBV29-1; D ambiguous. CDR1 is SQVTM, CDR2 ANQGSEA, per germline. V shed 3 bases and J shed 0 bases, with 19 bases lying between them. The CDR3 extends over 17 amino acids. The CDR3 loop is CSVEDPMARASTDTQYF. CDR3 nucleotide sequence: TGCAGCGTTGAGGACCCCATGGCTAGAGCTAGCACAGATACGCAGTATTTT.

This clonotype was found once. A much bigger clone sits one base away, suggesting this may be a read error. This chain links TRBV28 with TRBJ1-5, with D possibly matching TRBD1 (5 bases). Germline V gene data show CDR1 as MDHEN and CDR2 as SYDVKM. The CDR3 covers 15 residues. Trimming took off 8 bases at V and 6 bases at J, with 20 bases between the two ends. The CDR3, as DNA: TGTGCCAGCCTAAAGGACGGGGGAGGCGGTCAGCCCCAGCATTTT. Its translation: CASLKDGGGGQPQHF.

The chain carries TRBV20-1 and TRBJ1-2; possibly TRBD1 for D (5 bases). CDR1 is DFQATT and CDR2 is SNEGSKA in the germline V gene (reference sequence). CDR3 length: 14 residues. V dropped 2 bases and J dropped 6 bases, with 16 bases sitting between them. The CDR3 loop reads CSARPQGRWNGYTF. In DNA form, the CDR3 reads TGCAGTGCTAGACCCCAGGGACGGTGGAATGGCTACACCTTC.

The chain joins TRBV7-2 to TRBJ2-4; no clear D. The V and J ends lost 0 bases and 1 base respectively, with 7 bases between them. CDR3 length: 15 amino acids. Germline V gene lookup returns CDR1 SGHTA and CDR2 FQGNSA. CDR3 in amino acids: CASSLAWGAKNIQYF. CDR3 DNA: TGTGCCAGCAGCTTAGCGTGGGGTGCCAAAAACATTCAGTACTTC.

Written as DNA, the CDR3 is TGTGCCAGCGCTAGCGGGGGGGGTTGCGACACCGGGGAGCTGTTTTTT. This encodes CASASGGGCDTGELFF. This chain joins TRBV7-3 and TRBJ2-2; 12 nucleotides match TRBD2. J lost 3 bases, V lost 8 bases, and 7 bases had no gene match. Germline V gene lookup returns CDR1 SGHTA and CDR2 FQGTGA. The CDR3 has 16 amino acids. Together with reference TRBV7-3 and TRBJ2-2, the CDR3 gives the full variable domain: GAGVSQTPSNKVTEKGKYVELRCDPISGHTALYWYRQSLGQGPEFLIYFQGTGAADDSGLPNDRFFAVRPEGSVSTLKIQRTERGDSAVYLCASASGGGCDTGELFFGEGSRLTVL.

Regarding this clonotype: The junction and the germline gene differ at one end; a read error may be behind it. The chain couples TRBV7-2 to TRBJ2-3; 8 nucleotides agree with TRBD2. Germline V lookup: CDR1 SGHTA, CDR2 FQGNSA. The CDR3 covers 15 residues. CDR3 in DNA: TGTGCCAGCAGTGGAAGCGGGGGAAGCACAGGTACGCAGTATTTT. This translates into CASSGSGGSTGTQYF.

The V call is TRBV12-3 or TRBV12-4, the J call TRBJ2-5, with 8 bases lining up with TRBD1. This CDR3 region has 15 residues. Trimming cost V 5 bases and J 5 bases; bases outside gene matches: 10. CDR3 bases: TGTGCCAGCAGTCTAAGACAGGGGTTGATGGAGACCCAGTACTTC. This gives the protein CASSLRQGLMETQYF.

This clonotype has a count of ten or more. This rearrangement joins TRBV5-8 to TRBJ1-3, with unresolved D. V lost 0 bases and J 0 bases, leaving 4 bases between the germline ends. Per the germline V gene, CDR1 is SGHTS and CDR2 is YDEGEE. The CDR3 covers 14 residues. CDR3 loop: CASSLEYSGNTIYF. DNA of the CDR3: TGTGCCAGCAGCTTGGAGTACTCTGGAAACACCATATATTTT.

In its sample, this clonotype was seen many times. At one boundary the junction diverges from the germline segment, which might be a read error. The chain combines TRBV5-1 with TRBJ2-7; 7 positions match TRBD2. The CDR3 covers 15 residues. The germline V gene has CDR1 SGHRS and CDR2 YFSETQ. The CDR3 DNA sequence: TGTGCCAGCAGCTTAGCGGGCAGTAGCTCCTACGAGCAGTACTTC. It encodes CASSLAGSSSYEQYF.

The chain combines TRBV5-1 with TRBJ1-2; TRBD1 is a possible D gene (5 bases). V was pared by 1 base and J by 5 bases, with 12 bases between. Germline lookup yields CDR1 SGHRS and CDR2 YFSETQ. The CDR3 spans 14 residues. The CDR3 sequence is CASSLYTGPYGYTF. In DNA, the CDR3 is TGCGCCAGCAGCTTGTATACAGGCCCATATGGCTACACCTTC. Full variable domain (remainder filled in from reference TRBV5-1 and TRBJ1-2): KAGVTQTPRYLIKTRGQQVTLSCSPISGHRSVSWYQQTPGQGLQFLFEYFSETQRNKGNFPGRFSGRQFSNSRSEMNVSTLELGDSALYLCASSLYTGPYGYTFGSGTRLTVV.

This clonotype was counted a few times. The chain employs TRBV7-8 and TRBJ2-7; possibly TRBD1 for D (6 bases). Germline CDR1 and CDR2: SGHVS and FQNEAQ. The ends were cut back, 6 bases at V and 0 bases at J, with 9 bases in the middle. The CDR3 spans 13 residues. Written as DNA, the CDR3 is TGTGCCAGCAGTCGGGACACCTCCTACGAGCAGTACTTC. Amino acids: CASSRDTSYEQYF.

This clonotype has a count of ten or more. The chain recombines TRBV29-1 with TRBJ2-1, with D possibly matching TRBD2 (7 bases). Germline-derived CDR1 and CDR2 are SQVTM and ANQGSEA. This CDR3 has 11 residues. Trimming took off 1 base at V and 15 bases at J, with 13 bases between the two ends. The CDR3 spells CSVEGGREWFF. The CDR3 DNA reads as TGCAGCGTTGAAGGGGGGCGGGAGTGGTTCTTC.

This chain connects TRBV27 to TRBJ1-1; 8 bases align to TRBD1. Looked up from germline, CDR1 is MNHEY and CDR2 is SMNVEV (reference sequence). V lost 0 bases and J lost 11; bases outside the gene matches: 8. The CDR3 is 14 amino acids. CDR3 loop: CASSLSGQGAQAFF. The DNA of the CDR3 is TGTGCCAGCAGTTTATCTGGGCAGGGGGCTCAGGCTTTCTTT.

This clonotype was detected many times. This chain links TRBV9 with TRBJ2-1; the D is unclear. Germline lookup yields CDR1 SGDLS and CDR2 YYNGEE. Trimming took off 4 bases at V and 12 bases at J, with 17 bases between the two ends. This CDR3 contains 13 residues. CDR3 bases: TGTGCCAGCAGCCCCTTCCCCCTAGATGCGCAGTTCTTC. Protein sequence: CASSPFPLDAQFF.

In this sample, this clonotype turned up a few times. This chain uses TRBV25-1 with TRBJ2-2, with D tentatively TRBD2 (5 bases). CDR3 length equals 14 residues. The ends were cut back, 5 bases at V and 8 bases at J, with 15 bases in the middle. Germline V CDR1 and CDR2: MGHDK, SYGVNS. The CDR3 here is CASSTPSEVGELFF. CDR3 nucleotides: TGTGCCAGCAGTACCCCTTCGGAGGTTGGGGAGCTGTTTTTT.

This clonotype was found a few times. J is TRBJ2-5 and V is TRBV7-2, with TRBD2 matching over 14 bases. This CDR3 contains 17 residues. Germline assignment: CDR1 SGHTA and CDR2 FQGNSA. The ends lost 4 bases at V and 4 bases at J; junction bases unmatched: 8. The CDR3 protein is CASSSEGLAGEGETQYF. CDR3 nucleotides: TGTGCCAGCAGCTCCGAGGGACTAGCGGGGGAAGGAGAGACCCAGTACTTC.

The chain links TRBV7-8 to TRBJ1-3; D is unclear. Per the germline V gene, CDR1 is SGHVS and CDR2 is FQNEAQ. Trimming stripped 0 bases from V and 0 bases from J, with 9 bases between. CDR3 size: 16 residues. Written as DNA, the CDR3 is TGTGCCAGCAGCTTAGCGTTACAAGCCTCTGGAAACACCATATATTTT. This translates into CASSLALQASGNTIYF.

This chain links TRBV20-1 with TRBJ1-2; possibly TRBD1 for D (5 bases). The CDR3 has 13 residues. Trimming stripped 7 bases from V and 5 bases from J, with 17 bases between. Germline CDR1 reads DFQATT; CDR2 reads SNEGSKA (reference sequence). The CDR3: CSVIEEWGYGYTF. For the CDR3, the DNA is TGCAGTGTTATTGAGGAATGGGGGTATGGCTACACCTTC.

CDR3 in amino acids: CASSAGVYNEQFF. DNA for the CDR3: TGTGCCAGCAGTGCCGGGGTCTACAATGAGCAGTTCTTC. The gene calls are TRBV2 and TRBJ2-1; D is perhaps TRBD2 (5 bases). This CDR3 is 13 amino acids long. CDR1 and CDR2 from the germline V gene are SNHLY and FYNNEI. Trimming took 4 bases from V and 3 from J, leaving 7 bases between them.